A selection of T cell receptor beta chains follows, all from one sample in a study of shared clonotypes between healthy human individuals. Repertoires were generated with immunoSEQ multiplex PCR, while TCRdb's copy carries only in-frame clones and drops some. The sample includes 530,000 or so clones, roughly 79% seen only once; the top ten take around 13%. The sample taken for sequencing was PBMCs. These receptors came from a woman aged 40 to 50 in good health. Some clones in this sample may be carry-over from other donors' samples. Both conserved end residues are part of each CDR3. D genes are given only for firm matches. Clone size is stated in some rows and not others, as once, few, many or a class when expanded.

cdr3_aa: CASGLNQPQHF
cdr3_nt: TGTGCCAGCGGCCTCAATCAGCCCCAGCATTTT
j_call: TRBJ1-5
clone_size: NA
d_call: NA
v_call: TRBV27

cdr3_aa: CASSAVSTDTQYF
cdr3_nt: TGTGCCAGCAGTGCGGTTAGCACAGATACGCAGTATTTT
j_call: TRBJ2-3
clone_size: NA
d_call: NA
v_call: TRBV2

cdr3_aa: CASSPVEGRSYNEQFF
cdr3_nt: TGTGCCAGCAGCCCCGTGGAGGGTCGCTCCTACAATGAGCAGTTCTTC
j_call: TRBJ2-1
clone_size: many
d_call: NA
v_call: TRBV7-3

cdr3_aa: CASSGGEEGAFEQYF
cdr3_nt: TGTGCCAGCAGTGGGGGCGAAGAGGGGGCTTTTGAGCAGTACTTC
j_call: TRBJ2-7
clone_size: NA
d_call: TRBD1
v_call: TRBV6-1

cdr3_aa: CASSQGSLIEQYF
cdr3_nt: TGCGCCAGCAGCCAAGGATCTCTCATCGAGCAGTACTTC
j_call: TRBJ2-7
clone_size: NA
d_call: NA
v_call: TRBV4-1

cdr3_aa: CASSTHRAYSGANVLTF
cdr3_nt: TGTGCCAGCAGTACCCACAGGGCCTACTCTGGGGCCAACGTCCTGACTTTC
j_call: TRBJ2-6
clone_size: NA
d_call: NA
v_call: TRBV27

cdr3_aa: CASSVGVTEAFF
cdr3_nt: TGTGCCAGCAGCGTTGGCGTCACTGAAGCTTTCTTT
j_call: TRBJ1-1
clone_size: once
d_call: NA
v_call: TRBV5-4

cdr3_aa: CAWSVDRETQYF
cdr3_nt: TGTGCCTGGAGTGTGGACAGAGAGACCCAGTACTTC
j_call: TRBJ2-5
clone_size: NA
d_call: NA
v_call: TRBV30

cdr3_aa: CAIKKDRVAGYTF
cdr3_nt: TGTGCCATCAAGAAGGACAGGGTGGCTGGCTACACCTTC
j_call: TRBJ1-2
clone_size: NA
d_call: TRBD1
v_call: TRBV10-3

cdr3_aa: CASSPSTGAAGNTIYF
cdr3_nt: TGTGCCAGCAGTCCGTCCACAGGGGCGGCTGGAAACACCATATATTTT
j_call: TRBJ1-3
clone_size: NA
d_call: TRBD1
v_call: TRBV28

cdr3_aa: CASSQGAGVTHEQYF
cdr3_nt: TGTGCCAGCAGCCAAGGGGCGGGAGTCACTCACGAGCAGTACTTC
j_call: TRBJ2-7
clone_size: NA
d_call: TRBD2
v_call: TRBV4-2

cdr3_aa: CAWSFTGGAEAFF
cdr3_nt: TGTGCCTGGAGTTTCACAGGGGGGGCTGAAGCTTTCTTT
j_call: TRBJ1-1
clone_size: few
d_call: TRBD1
v_call: TRBV30

cdr3_aa: CASSPDRGPYEQYF
cdr3_nt: TGTGCCAGCTCGCCTGACAGGGGGCCCTACGAGCAGTACTTC
j_call: TRBJ2-7
clone_size: NA
d_call: TRBD1
v_call: TRBV18

cdr3_aa: CASGLEQFF
cdr3_nt: TGTGCCTCAGGACTAGAGCAGTTCTTC
j_call: TRBJ2-1
clone_size: once
d_call: NA
v_call: TRBV19

cdr3_aa: CASSEVRLPGELFF
cdr3_nt: TGTGCCAGCAGTGAAGTACGACTACCCGGGGAGCTGTTTTTT
j_call: TRBJ2-2
clone_size: NA
d_call: NA
v_call: TRBV2

cdr3_aa: CASSLSTSEAGELFF
cdr3_nt: TGTGCCAGCTCACTCTCGACTAGCGAGGCCGGGGAGCTGTTTTTT
j_call: TRBJ2-2
clone_size: NA
d_call: TRBD2
v_call: TRBV18

cdr3_aa: CASYSGSSGETQYF
cdr3_nt: TGCGCCAGCTATAGCGGGAGTTCCGGCGAGACCCAGTACTTC
j_call: TRBJ2-5
clone_size: NA
d_call: TRBD2
v_call: TRBV5-1

cdr3_aa: CASSWGTTNYGYTF
cdr3_nt: TGTGCCAGTAGTTGGGGTACCACTAACTATGGCTACACCTTC
j_call: TRBJ1-2
clone_size: NA
d_call: NA
v_call: TRBV19

cdr3_aa: CASSQEDRADTQYF
cdr3_nt: TGCGCCAGCAGCCAAGAAGACAGGGCGGATACGCAGTATTTT
j_call: TRBJ2-3
clone_size: NA
d_call: TRBD1
v_call: TRBV4-3

cdr3_aa: CASSWWGQGSSGELFF
cdr3_nt: TGCGCCAGCAGCTGGTGGGGACAGGGTTCGTCCGGGGAGCTGTTTTTT
j_call: TRBJ2-2
clone_size: NA
d_call: TRBD1
v_call: TRBV5-1

cdr3_aa: CASSLVTGGETQYF
cdr3_nt: TGTGCCAGCAGCTTAGTTACAGGGGGAGAGACCCAGTACTTC
j_call: TRBJ2-5
clone_size: NA
d_call: TRBD1
v_call: TRBV7-6

cdr3_aa: CASSYWDRVGEQYF
cdr3_nt: TGTGCCAGCAGTTACTGGGACAGGGTGGGGGAGCAGTACTTC
j_call: TRBJ2-7
clone_size: NA
d_call: TRBD1
v_call: TRBV6-5

cdr3_aa: CASSPQGTGNTIYF
cdr3_nt: TGCGCCAGCAGCCCACAGGGAACTGGAAACACCATATATTTT
j_call: TRBJ1-3
clone_size: NA
d_call: NA
v_call: TRBV5-1

cdr3_aa: CASSYSGTGNSYEQYF
cdr3_nt: TGTGCCAGCAGTTATTCCGGGACAGGAAACTCGTACGAGCAGTACTTC
j_call: TRBJ2-7
clone_size: once
d_call: TRBD1
v_call: TRBV6-5

cdr3_aa: CAITGGGGETQYF
cdr3_nt: TGTGCCATCACGGGAGGGGGCGGAGAGACCCAGTACTTC
j_call: TRBJ2-5
clone_size: NA
d_call: NA
v_call: TRBV10-3

cdr3_aa: CSVARGGPYEQYF
cdr3_nt: TGCAGCGTTGCGAGAGGCGGGCCCTACGAGCAGTACTTC
j_call: TRBJ2-7
clone_size: NA
d_call: NA
v_call: TRBV29-1

cdr3_aa: CASSRWTGSSPLHF
cdr3_nt: TGTGCCAGCAGTCGCTGGACAGGGTCCTCACCCCTCCACTTT
j_call: TRBJ1-6
clone_size: NA
d_call: TRBD1
v_call: TRBV28

cdr3_aa: CASSLGTSGSSYNEQFF
cdr3_nt: TGTGCTAGCAGCTTAGGGACTAGCGGGAGCTCCTACAATGAGCAGTTCTTC
j_call: TRBJ2-1
clone_size: NA
d_call: TRBD2
v_call: TRBV7-7

cdr3_aa: CASSLARGQVDYEQYF
cdr3_nt: TGTGCCAGCAGCTTAGCGAGGGGACAGGTGGACTACGAGCAGTACTTC
j_call: TRBJ2-7
clone_size: few
d_call: TRBD1
v_call: TRBV7-9

cdr3_aa: CASATGNTEAFF
cdr3_nt: TGCGCCAGCGCGACAGGGAACACTGAAGCTTTCTTT
j_call: TRBJ1-1
clone_size: NA
d_call: NA
v_call: TRBV23-1

cdr3_aa: CAWSLYVTSGSYEQYF
cdr3_nt: TGTGCCTGGAGTCTATATGTGACTAGCGGTTCCTACGAGCAGTACTTC
j_call: TRBJ2-7
clone_size: few
d_call: TRBD2
v_call: TRBV30

cdr3_aa: CAWSVTGQGYQPQHF
cdr3_nt: TGTGCCTGGAGTGTAACGGGACAGGGATATCAGCCCCAGCATTTT
j_call: TRBJ1-5
clone_size: few
d_call: TRBD1
v_call: TRBV30

cdr3_aa: CASSLSRDRPSLASYEQYF
cdr3_nt: TGCGCCAGCAGCTTGTCCCGGGACAGACCATCCTTGGCCTCCTACGAGCAGTACTTC
j_call: TRBJ2-7
clone_size: few
d_call: TRBD1
v_call: TRBV5-1

cdr3_aa: CASSSGWGGNEQFF
cdr3_nt: TGTGCCAGCAGCTCTGGATGGGGAGGGAATGAGCAGTTCTTC
j_call: TRBJ2-1
clone_size: few
d_call: TRBD2
v_call: TRBV7-9

cdr3_aa: CASSMGADYTGELFF
cdr3_nt: TGTGCCAGTAGTATGGGGGCGGACTACACCGGGGAGCTGTTTTTT
j_call: TRBJ2-2
clone_size: NA
d_call: NA
v_call: TRBV19

cdr3_aa: CASSLDGRGQYF
cdr3_nt: TGCGCCAGCAGCTTGGATGGCAGGGGACAGTACTTC
j_call: TRBJ2-7
clone_size: many
d_call: NA
v_call: TRBV5-1

cdr3_aa: CSVKGPGGEKLFF
cdr3_nt: TGCAGCGTTAAAGGTCCGGGGGGTGAAAAACTGTTTTTT
j_call: TRBJ1-4
clone_size: NA
d_call: NA
v_call: TRBV29-1

cdr3_aa: CASSVDGTGNSGNTIYF
cdr3_nt: TGTGCCAGCAGCGTAGACGGGACAGGGAACTCTGGAAACACCATATATTTT
j_call: TRBJ1-3
clone_size: NA
d_call: TRBD1
v_call: TRBV9

cdr3_aa: CASSQVGTTKNEQFF
cdr3_nt: TGCGCCAGCAGCCAAGTCGGGACTACAAAGAATGAGCAGTTCTTC
j_call: TRBJ2-1
clone_size: NA
d_call: TRBD2
v_call: TRBV4-1

cdr3_aa: CASRWDGHNQPQHF
cdr3_nt: TGTGCCAGCAGGTGGGACGGACACAATCAGCCCCAGCATTTT
j_call: TRBJ1-5
clone_size: NA
d_call: NA
v_call: TRBV6-6

cdr3_aa: CASSLGGGSQETQYF
cdr3_nt: TGTGCCAGCAGCTTGGGAGGGGGCTCCCAAGAGACCCAGTACTTC
j_call: TRBJ2-5
clone_size: NA
d_call: TRBD1
v_call: TRBV5-4

cdr3_aa: CASSPGLQETQYF
cdr3_nt: TGTGCCAGTAGCCCGGGACTCCAAGAGACCCAGTACTTC
j_call: TRBJ2-5
clone_size: NA
d_call: NA
v_call: TRBV19

cdr3_aa: CASSLLAGGPYEQYF
cdr3_nt: TGTGCCAGCAGTTTGTTGGCGGGAGGGCCCTACGAGCAGTACTTC
j_call: TRBJ2-7
clone_size: few
d_call: TRBD2
v_call: TRBV27

cdr3_aa: CASSPQTGGPQYGYTF
cdr3_nt: TGTGCCAGCAGCCCGCAGACAGGGGGCCCCCAATATGGCTACACCTTC
j_call: TRBJ1-2
clone_size: NA
d_call: TRBD1
v_call: TRBV7-2

cdr3_aa: CASSYGPSNTEAFF
cdr3_nt: TGTGCCAGCAGCTACGGGCCTTCGAACACTGAAGCTTTCTTT
j_call: TRBJ1-1
clone_size: NA
d_call: NA
v_call: TRBV7-3

cdr3_aa: CASSTGGATGNTIYF
cdr3_nt: TGTGCCAGCAGTACAGGGGGCGCGACTGGAAACACCATATATTTT
j_call: TRBJ1-3
clone_size: NA
d_call: TRBD1
v_call: TRBV28

cdr3_aa: CASSLALPQTDTQYF
cdr3_nt: TGCGCCAGCAGCTTGGCTCTTCCTCAAACAGATACGCAGTATTTT
j_call: TRBJ2-3
clone_size: NA
d_call: NA
v_call: TRBV5-1

cdr3_aa: CASSTSRTALSYNEQFF
cdr3_nt: TGTGCCAGCAGTACCTCACGGACAGCCCTCTCCTACAATGAGCAGTTCTTC
j_call: TRBJ2-1
clone_size: NA
d_call: NA
v_call: TRBV27

cdr3_aa: CAYYRVGVMNTEAFF
cdr3_nt: TGTGCCTATTACAGGGTCGGGGTGATGAACACTGAAGCTTTCTTT
j_call: TRBJ1-1
clone_size: NA
d_call: NA
v_call: TRBV30

cdr3_aa: CASSLSRGSGNTIYF
cdr3_nt: TGTGCCAGCAGCCTTTCCAGGGGATCTGGAAACACCATATATTTT
j_call: TRBJ1-3
clone_size: NA
d_call: NA
v_call: TRBV9

cdr3_aa: CASSLGVNQPQHF
cdr3_nt: TGTGCCAGCAGCTTAGGGGTCAATCAGCCCCAGCATTTT
j_call: TRBJ1-5
clone_size: once
d_call: NA
v_call: TRBV11-2

cdr3_aa: CATSPDFNEQFF
cdr3_nt: TGTGCCACCAGCCCGGACTTTAATGAGCAGTTCTTC
j_call: TRBJ2-1
clone_size: NA
d_call: NA
v_call: TRBV15

cdr3_aa: CASSLLPGGGTEAFF
cdr3_nt: TGTGCCAGCAGCTTGCTCCCAGGGGGGGGCACTGAAGCTTTCTTT
j_call: TRBJ1-1
clone_size: many
d_call: TRBD1
v_call: TRBV5-6

cdr3_aa: CASLASGATGELFF
cdr3_nt: TGTGCCAGCCTAGCTAGCGGGGCCACCGGGGAGCTGTTTTTT
j_call: TRBJ2-2
clone_size: NA
d_call: TRBD2
v_call: TRBV28

cdr3_aa: CASSLFGGPEQYF
cdr3_nt: TGTGCCAGCAGTTTATTCGGGGGGCCCGAGCAGTACTTC
j_call: TRBJ2-7
clone_size: NA
d_call: NA
v_call: TRBV28

cdr3_aa: CASSTGQDEEKLFF
cdr3_nt: TGTGCCAGCTCAACGGGACAGGACGAGGAAAAACTGTTTTTT
j_call: TRBJ1-4
clone_size: once
d_call: TRBD1
v_call: TRBV2

cdr3_aa: CASSNRETEAFF
cdr3_nt: TGTGCCAGCTCCAACAGGGAGACTGAAGCTTTCTTT
j_call: TRBJ1-1
clone_size: few
d_call: NA
v_call: TRBV18